This passage covers 25 T cell receptor beta chains from one sample sequenced in a study of shared clonotypes between healthy human individuals. Assay used: immunoSEQ multiplex PCR; TCRdb lists only in-frame clones, some missing. The sample carries over a million clones, roughly 75% recorded once. The sequencing input was memory CD4+ T cells sorted from blood. Subset noted: CD45RA-negative fraction. The origin of the receptors is a man between 18 and 35 years old in good health.

About this clone: Other DNA sequences in this sample translate to the same CDR3. The chain carries TRBV20-1 and TRBJ2-5; D could derive from TRBD1 or TRBD2 (5 bases each). This CDR3 has 11 residues. Germline CDR1 DFQATT, CDR2 SNEGSKA (reference sequence). The V end lost 6 bases, the J end lost 1 base, and 6 bases lay between the germline ends. The CDR3 DNA sequence: TGCAGTGCGAGGGGCCAAGAGACCCAGTACTTC. Encoded protein: CSARGQETQYF.

This chain uses TRBV19 with TRBJ1-2; no reliable D call. Germline lookup yields CDR1 LNHDA and CDR2 SQIVND (reference sequence). This CDR3 spans 13 amino acids. V was pared by 3 bases and J by 8 bases, with 13 bases between. CDR3 sequence: CASSINPPQGYTF. The CDR3 region has the DNA TGTGCCAGTAGTATCAACCCTCCTCAGGGCTACACCTTC.

This clone was observed a single time. Other nucleotide sequences in the sample specify the same CDR3. The chain links TRBV5-1 to TRBJ2-5, with 10 bases matching TRBD2. The J segment lost 1 base and the V segment lost 2 bases, leaving 5 bases of the junction unmatched. CDR3 length: 16 amino acids. From germline, CDR1 is SGHRS and CDR2 YFSETQ. DNA of the CDR3: TGCGCCAGCAGCTTACGTCCTAGCGGGAGCCAAGAGACCCAGTACTTC. Amino acid sequence: CASSLRPSGSQETQYF. The full variable domain, completed using reference TRBV5-1 and TRBJ2-5, is KAGVTQTPRYLIKTRGQQVTLSCSPISGHRSVSWYQQTPGQGLQFLFEYFSETQRNKGNFPGRFSGRQFSNSRSEMNVSTLELGDSALYLCASSLRPSGSQETQYFGPGTRLLVL.

The chain links TRBV5-1 to TRBJ2-1; 10 positions agree with TRBD2. Trimming at V came to 4 bases and at J to 3 bases, leaving 13 bases not matched to a gene. CDR1 is SGHRS, CDR2 YFSETQ, per germline. This CDR3 comprises 18 residues. Written as DNA, the CDR3 is TGCGCCAGCAGCCCGACTCCCCTTAGCGGGGGGTTCTACAATGAGCAGTTCTTC. Translating gives CASSPTPLSGGFYNEQFF.

This clone has a single count. This sequence joins TRBV18 and TRBJ1-4; D not certain. The CDR3 length is 14 residues. Germline assignment: CDR1 KGHSH and CDR2 LQKENI. Deletions cut 4 bases from V and 8 bases from J, with 14 bases between. The CDR3 spells CASSLSFGEEKLFF. CDR3 nucleotides: TGTGCCAGCTCACTTAGTTTCGGTGAGGAAAAACTGTTTTTT. Drawing the rest from reference TRBV18 and TRBJ1-4, the complete variable domain is NAGVMQNPRHLVRRRGQEARLRCSPMKGHSHVYWYRQLPEEGLKFMVYLQKENIIDESGMPKERFSAEFPKEGPSILRIQQVVRGDSAAYFCASSLSFGEEKLFFGSGTQLSVL.

This clone was seen only a few times. This chain joins TRBV4-3 and TRBJ1-2, with unresolved D. Germline lookup yields CDR1 LGHNA and CDR2 YSLEER. The V gene lost 4 bases and the J gene lost 0 bases, with 15 bases spanning the gap. The length of the CDR3 is 16 residues. The CDR3 coding sequence is TGCGCCAGCAGCCTCCTCCCGGATTCGGCTAACTATGGCTACACCTTC. Translation: CASSLLPDSANYGYTF.

The gene calls are TRBV2 and TRBJ1-6, with 9 bases lining up with TRBD1. This CDR3 comprises 11 residues. Germline V gene lookup returns CDR1 SNHLY and CDR2 FYNNEI. The trim removed 11 bases at V and 7 bases at J, leaving 0 bases unmatched. The CDR3 region has the DNA TGTGCCGGACAGGGGAATTCACCCCTCCACTTT. This sequence encodes CAGQGNSPLHF.

This clone was recorded once. The rearrangement joins TRBV5-4 to TRBJ2-5; 12 bases fit TRBD2. The CDR3 has 18 residues. V was pared by 4 bases and J by 2 bases, with 12 bases of the junction left unmatched. Looked up from germline, CDR1 is SGHNT and CDR2 is YYREEE (reference sequence). CDR3 loop: CASSKGGTSGRTQETQYF. The CDR3 DNA is TGTGCCAGCAGCAAGGGGGGAACTAGCGGGAGGACGCAAGAGACCCAGTACTTC.

This clone has just one count. The CDR3 coding sequence is TGCGCCAGCAGCTTGGCGGCCGGGACTAGCGGGAGAGATACGCAGTATTTT. Translating gives CASSLAAGTSGRDTQYF. The rearrangement uses TRBV5-1 and TRBJ2-3, with TRBD2 matching over 14 bases. V shed 0 bases, J shed 5 bases, and the junction held 5 bases outside the gene matches. The CDR3 spans 17 residues. Germline CDR1 and CDR2: SGHRS and YFSETQ.

The genes are TRBV11-2 and TRBJ2-7; D is possibly TRBD1 or TRBD2 (5 bases each). This CDR3 has 14 residues. Germline CDR1 is SGHAT and CDR2 is FQNNGV. Trimming pared 5 bases from V and 7 bases from J, leaving 18 bases between. The CDR3 loop is CASSRSGAPFEQYF. In DNA form, the CDR3 reads TGTGCCAGCAGCAGGTCCGGGGCCCCCTTTGAGCAGTACTTC.

The chain carries TRBV5-8 and TRBJ2-5, with a possible D match to TRBD1 (5 bases). CDR3 size: 13 residues. Germline values: CDR1 SGHTS, CDR2 YDEGEE. Trimming removed 4 bases from V and 0 bases from J, with 7 bases in between. CDR3 DNA: TGTGCCAGCAGCAGACAGTACCAAGAGACCCAGTACTTC. Its protein is CASSRQYQETQYF.

The V call is TRBV7-3, the J call TRBJ1-1; D unresolved. The CDR3 spans 13 residues. V was trimmed by 11 bases and J by 1 base, leaving 14 bases between them. The V gene's germline CDR1 is SGHTA and CDR2 FQGTGA. CDR3 protein: CACGEGRNTEAFF. In nucleotides, the CDR3 is TGTGCCTGCGGGGAAGGGAGGAACACTGAAGCTTTCTTT.

V gene TRBV2 combines with J gene TRBJ2-5; D remains unclear. This CDR3 has 13 amino acids. Per germline, CDR1 SNHLY and CDR2 FYNNEI. Trimming took 3 bases from V and 7 from J, leaving 12 bases between them. CDR3 sequence reads: CASSEGAVGTQYF. CDR3 DNA sequence: TGTGCCAGCAGTGAGGGCGCCGTGGGGACCCAGTACTTC.

V is TRBV27 and J is TRBJ2-1; D remains ambiguous. The V gene lost 5 bases and the J gene lost 5 bases, with 16 bases spanning the gap. The germline V gene has CDR1 MNHEY and CDR2 SMNVEV (reference sequence). CDR3 size: 15 residues. Written as DNA, the CDR3 is TGTGCCAGCAGTCGCGCTCGGCTTACCGACAATGAGCAGTTCTTC. Its translation: CASSRARLTDNEQFF.

With respect to this clone: It may be a read error: a sequence one base away is much more abundant. The sample contains more than one DNA sequence encoding this CDR3. The rearrangement uses TRBV25-1 and TRBJ1-6, with 7 bases that match TRBD1. The CDR3 is 14 residues long. Germline lookup yields CDR1 MGHDK and CDR2 SYGVNS. CDR3 nucleotide sequence: TGTGCCAGCACCCGGGACAGCTATAATTCACCTCTCCACTTT. This gives the protein CASTRDSYNSPLHF. The variable domain in full, with the rest retrieved from reference TRBV25-1 and TRBJ1-6, is EADIYQTPRYLVIGTGKKITLECSQTMGHDKMYWYQQDPGMELHLIHYSYGVNSTEKGDLSSESTVSRIRTEHFPLTLESARPSHTSQYLCASTRDSYNSPLHFGNGTRLTVT.

The chain is built from TRBV30 and TRBJ1-2; D is unclear. This CDR3 spans 13 amino acids. The germline V gene encodes CDR1 GTSNPN and CDR2 SVGIG (reference sequence). The V end lost 0 bases, the J end lost 4 bases, and 9 bases lay between the germline ends. The CDR3 sequence is CAWSVEPIYGYTF. DNA of the CDR3: TGTGCCTGGAGTGTCGAACCGATCTATGGCTACACCTTC. Combining the CDR3 with reference TRBV30 and TRBJ1-2 gives the whole variable domain SQTIHQWPATLVQPVGSPLSLECTVEGTSNPNLYWYRQAAGRGLQLLFYSVGIGQISSEVPQNLSASRPQDRQFILSSKKLLLSDSGFYLCAWSVEPIYGYTFGSGTRLTVV.

The V and J genes are TRBV5-1 and TRBJ1-2, with D possibly being TRBD1 (5 bases). V lost 4 bases and J lost 3, with 13 bases in between. The CDR3 contains 14 residues. From germline, CDR1 is SGHRS and CDR2 YFSETQ. The CDR3 DNA reads TGCGCCAGCAGCCCCCGGGGGACGGACTATGGCTACACCTTC. It encodes CASSPRGTDYGYTF.

To note about this clone: This sample also contains other DNA sequences that code for the same CDR3. The gene calls are TRBV5-1 and TRBJ2-2; D gene unclear. Germline lookup yields CDR1 SGHRS and CDR2 YFSETQ. The CDR3 extends over 15 amino acids. V lost 1 base, J lost 3 bases, and 10 bases lay in between. The CDR3 DNA sequence: TGCGCCAGCAGCTTGAGTGGTAGGGACACCGGGGAGCTGTTTTTT. Translating gives CASSLSGRDTGELFF.

V is TRBV30 and J is TRBJ1-5, with 8 bases aligning to TRBD1. Germline CDR1 is GTSNPN and CDR2 is SVGIG (reference sequence). Losses at the gene ends were 5 bases for V and 2 bases for J; bases not matched to a gene: 5. The CDR3 is made up of 14 amino acids. CDR3 nucleotides: TGTGCCTGGGACAGGGGATGGGGCAATCAGCCCCAGCATTTT. Translated: CAWDRGWGNQPQHF. The variable domain in full, with the rest retrieved from reference TRBV30 and TRBJ1-5, is SQTIHQWPATLVQPVGSPLSLECTVEGTSNPNLYWYRQAAGRGLQLLFYSVGIGQISSEVPQNLSASRPQDRQFILSSKKLLLSDSGFYLCAWDRGWGNQPQHFGDGTRLSIL.

This clone was detected a few times. V usage is TRBV5-4 and J usage is TRBJ1-3; no firm D call. Trimming left V 4 bases short and J 8 bases short, with 22 bases between. Looked up from germline, CDR1 is SGHNT and CDR2 is YYREEE (reference sequence). This CDR3 is built from 16 residues. The CDR3 coding sequence is TGTGCCAGCAGCCGTACAACTACAGCGAGCGGGGACACCATATATTTT. Its translation: CASSRTTTASGDTIYF.

The V and J genes are TRBV5-6 and TRBJ2-1; 10 bases are shared with TRBD1. This CDR3 contains 15 residues. Germline V gene sequence: CDR1 SGHDT, CDR2 YYEEEE. Losses at the gene ends were 2 bases for V and 9 bases for J; bases not matched to a gene: 8. The CDR3 sequence: CASSLVGTGVGEQFF. The CDR3 DNA sequence: TGTGCCAGCAGCTTAGTTGGGACAGGGGTTGGTGAGCAGTTCTTC.

This clone was seen just once. The gene calls are TRBV10-1 and TRBJ1-1, with 8 bases that match TRBD1. V shed 6 bases and J 1 base; nucleotides not matched to a gene: 4. This CDR3 contains 14 residues. Germline CDR1 and CDR2: WNHNN and SYGVQD (reference sequence). CDR3 loop: CASRSGTGNTEAFF. Written as DNA, the CDR3 is TGCGCCAGCAGATCCGGGACAGGGAACACTGAAGCTTTCTTT.

J is TRBJ1-3 and V is TRBV5-1; a weak D match, TRBD1 (5 bases). From germline, CDR1 is SGHRS and CDR2 YFSETQ. V dropped 1 base and J dropped 2 bases, with 10 bases sitting between them. This CDR3 has 15 amino acids. The CDR3 here is CASSLNGATGNTIYF. The CDR3 DNA reads TGCGCCAGCAGCTTGAACGGGGCCACTGGAAACACCATATATTTT.

The table lists this clone with a count of one. This rearrangement joins TRBV10-1 to TRBJ2-7; D is undetermined. The CDR3 has 13 residues. Trimming pared 6 bases from V and 4 bases from J, leaving 13 bases between. Looked up from germline, CDR1 is WNHNN and CDR2 is SYGVQD (reference sequence). The CDR3 region is CASRPEICYEQYF. CDR3 sequence (DNA): TGCGCCAGCAGACCCGAGATTTGTTACGAGCAGTACTTC.

This clone has only a few counts. V is TRBV4-1 and J is TRBJ1-5; 7 bases agree with TRBD1. The V gene's germline CDR1 is MGHRA and CDR2 YSYEKL. CDR3 length: 15 residues. Unmatched junction bases numbered 9, after V lost 6 bases and J lost 4 bases. For the CDR3, the DNA is TGCGCCAGCAGTCCGATTTTACAGGGGAATCAGCCCCAGCATTTT. It encodes CASSPILQGNQPQHF.